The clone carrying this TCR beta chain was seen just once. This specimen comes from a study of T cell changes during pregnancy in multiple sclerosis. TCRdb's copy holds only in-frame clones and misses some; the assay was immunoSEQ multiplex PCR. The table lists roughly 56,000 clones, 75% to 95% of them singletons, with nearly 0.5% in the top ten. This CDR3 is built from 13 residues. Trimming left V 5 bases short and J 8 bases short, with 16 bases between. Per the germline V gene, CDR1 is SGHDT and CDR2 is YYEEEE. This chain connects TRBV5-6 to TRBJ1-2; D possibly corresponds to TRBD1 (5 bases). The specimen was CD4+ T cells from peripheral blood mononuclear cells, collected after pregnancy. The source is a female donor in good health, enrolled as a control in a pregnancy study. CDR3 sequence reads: CASRMGLYDGYTF. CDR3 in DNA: TGTGCCAGCAGAATGGGACTCTATGACGGCTACACCTTC.